This T cell receptor beta chain was sequenced for a study of T cell changes during pregnancy in multiple sclerosis. Only in-frame clones appear in the TCRdb table, and some are missing; sequencing was by immunoSEQ multiplex PCR. The data show 29,000 or so clones, about nine tenths seen once. V lost 5 bases, J lost 1 base, and 9 bases lay in between. The CDR3 length is 14 residues. Germline V gene sequence: CDR1 SGHTA, CDR2 FQGTGA. This chain connects TRBV7-3 to TRBJ2-1, with D maybe TRBD2 (6 bases). This TCR derives from a female donor with multiple sclerosis, enrolled in a pregnancy study. This sample comprised CD8+ T cells from peripheral blood mononuclear cells, obtained in the second trimester of pregnancy. As DNA, the CDR3 is TGTGCCAGCAGCCCTAGCGAATCCTACAATGAGCAGTTCTTC. Protein sequence: CASSPSESYNEQFF.